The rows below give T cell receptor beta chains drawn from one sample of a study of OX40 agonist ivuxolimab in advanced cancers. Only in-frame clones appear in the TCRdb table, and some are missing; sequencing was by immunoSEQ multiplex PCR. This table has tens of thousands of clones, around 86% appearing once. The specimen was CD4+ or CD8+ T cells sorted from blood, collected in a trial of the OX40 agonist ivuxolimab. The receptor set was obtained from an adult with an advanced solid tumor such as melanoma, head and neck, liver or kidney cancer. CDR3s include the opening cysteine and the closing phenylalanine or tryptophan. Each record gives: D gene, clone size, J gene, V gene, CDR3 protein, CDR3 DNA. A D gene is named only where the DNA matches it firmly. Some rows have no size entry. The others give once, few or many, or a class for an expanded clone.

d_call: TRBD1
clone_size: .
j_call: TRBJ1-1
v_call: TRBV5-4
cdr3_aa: CASSPDRFNTEAFF
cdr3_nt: TGTGCCAGCAGCCCGGACAGGTTCAACACTGAAGCTTTCTTT

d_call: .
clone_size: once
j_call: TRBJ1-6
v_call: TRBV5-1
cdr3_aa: CASSLEGFSGSGVNSPLHF
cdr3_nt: TGCGCCAGCAGCTTGGAAGGATTTTCGGGGTCGGGGGTGAATTCACCCCTCCACTTT

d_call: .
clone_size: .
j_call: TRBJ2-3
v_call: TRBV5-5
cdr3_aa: CASILWVQGADTQYF
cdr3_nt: TGTGCCAGCATCCTTTGGGTCCAGGGAGCGGATACGCAGTATTTT

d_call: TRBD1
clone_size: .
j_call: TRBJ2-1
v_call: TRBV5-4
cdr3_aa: CASSPRGLSYNEQFF
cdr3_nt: TGTGCCAGCAGCCCCAGGGGGCTTTCCTACAATGAGCAGTTCTTC

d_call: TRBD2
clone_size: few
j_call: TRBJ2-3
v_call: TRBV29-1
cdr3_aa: CSVVSTGLAGAGTTDTQYF
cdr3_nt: TGCAGCGTTGTTAGTACGGGACTAGCGGGAGCGGGGACCACAGATACGCAGTATTTT

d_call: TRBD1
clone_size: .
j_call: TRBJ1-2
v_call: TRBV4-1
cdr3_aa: CASSQTGTEGINYGYTF
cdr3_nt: TGCGCCAGCAGCCAAACTGGGACAGAGGGGATTAACTATGGCTACACCTTC

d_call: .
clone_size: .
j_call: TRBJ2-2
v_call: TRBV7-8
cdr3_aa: CASSPPTITGELFF
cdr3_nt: TGTGCCAGCAGCCCACCAACAATCACCGGGGAGCTGTTTTTT

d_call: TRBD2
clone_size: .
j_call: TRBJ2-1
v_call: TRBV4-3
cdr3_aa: CASSQRPQAGGYNEQFF
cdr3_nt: TGCGCCAGCAGTCAGCGTCCTCAAGCGGGAGGATACAATGAGCAGTTCTTC

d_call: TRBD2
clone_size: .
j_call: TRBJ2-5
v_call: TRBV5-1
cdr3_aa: CASSYGLGKETQYF
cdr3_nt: TGCGCCAGCAGCTACGGACTAGGCAAAGAGACCCAGTACTTC

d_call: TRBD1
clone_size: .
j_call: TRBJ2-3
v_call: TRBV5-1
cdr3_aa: CASSLQGAIADTQYF
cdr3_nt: TGCGCCAGCAGCTTGCAGGGGGCGATAGCAGATACGCAGTATTTT

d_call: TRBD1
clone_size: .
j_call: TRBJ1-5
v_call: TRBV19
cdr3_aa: CASSIDLGQGYNQPQHF
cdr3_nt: TGTGCCAGTAGTATAGATCTAGGACAGGGGTACAATCAGCCCCAGCATTTT

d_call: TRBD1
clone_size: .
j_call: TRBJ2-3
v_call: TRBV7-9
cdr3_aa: CASSLGGRGQRTDTQYF
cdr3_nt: TGTGCCAGCAGCTTAGGAGGTAGGGGACAGCGCACAGATACGCAGTATTTT

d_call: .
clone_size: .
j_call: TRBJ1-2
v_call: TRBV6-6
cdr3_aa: CASSEWNYGYTF
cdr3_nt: TGTGCCAGCAGCGAGTGGAACTATGGCTACACCTTC

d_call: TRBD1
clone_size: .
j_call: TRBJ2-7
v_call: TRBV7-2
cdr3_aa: CASSLGQGETYEQYF
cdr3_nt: TGTGCCAGCAGCTTAGGACAGGGGGAAACCTACGAGCAGTACTTC

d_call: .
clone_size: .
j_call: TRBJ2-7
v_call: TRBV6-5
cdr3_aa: CASSAYRVAYEQYF
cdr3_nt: TGTGCCAGCAGTGCATACAGGGTGGCCTACGAGCAGTACTTC

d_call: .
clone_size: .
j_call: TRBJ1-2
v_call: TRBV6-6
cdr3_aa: CASRSGSYGYTF
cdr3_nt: TGTGCCAGCAGAAGTGGGTCCTATGGCTACACCTTC

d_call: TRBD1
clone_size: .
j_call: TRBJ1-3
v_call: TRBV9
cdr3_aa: CASSVEGAYGNTIYF
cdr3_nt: TGTGCCAGCAGCGTAGAGGGGGCATACGGAAACACCATATATTTT

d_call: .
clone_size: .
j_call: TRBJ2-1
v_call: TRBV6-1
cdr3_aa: CASSEVGPRGGNEQFF
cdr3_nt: TGTGCCAGCAGTGAAGTGGGGCCTAGGGGGGGGAATGAGCAGTTCTTC

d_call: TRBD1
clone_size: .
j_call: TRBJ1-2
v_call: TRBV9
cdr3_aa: CASSGTTGGAGGYTF
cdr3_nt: TGTGCCAGCAGCGGGACCACAGGGGGCGCGGGTGGCTACACCTTC

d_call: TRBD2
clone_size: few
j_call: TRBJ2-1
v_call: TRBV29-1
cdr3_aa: CSVEDRGSGGPTQFF
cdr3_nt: TGCAGCGTTGAAGATCGAGGGAGCGGGGGGCCGACCCAGTTCTTC

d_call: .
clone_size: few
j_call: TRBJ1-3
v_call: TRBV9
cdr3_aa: CASSVGGNSGNTIYF
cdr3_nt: TGTGCCAGCAGCGTAGGGGGCAACTCTGGAAACACCATATATTTT

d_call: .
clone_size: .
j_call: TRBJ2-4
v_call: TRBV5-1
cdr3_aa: CASSLAAATSILAKNIQYF
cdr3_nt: TGCGCCAGCAGCTTGGCGGCAGCTACTTCCATCCTAGCCAAAAACATTCAGTACTTC

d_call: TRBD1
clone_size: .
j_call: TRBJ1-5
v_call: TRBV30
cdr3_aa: CAWSTGQGYSNQPQHF
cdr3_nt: TGTGCCTGGAGTACGGGACAGGGCTATAGCAATCAGCCCCAGCATTTT

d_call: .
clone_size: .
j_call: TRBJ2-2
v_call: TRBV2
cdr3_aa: CASRPQGPGELFF
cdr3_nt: TGTGCCAGCAGACCTCAGGGTCCCGGGGAGCTGTTTTTT

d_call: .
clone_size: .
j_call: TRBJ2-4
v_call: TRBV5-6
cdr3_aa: CASRGLYSLAKNIQYF
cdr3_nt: TGTGCCAGCAGGGGACTCTATTCTCTAGCCAAAAACATTCAGTACTTC

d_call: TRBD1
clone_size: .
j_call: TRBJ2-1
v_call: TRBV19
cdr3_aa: CASRRDRFSYNEQFF
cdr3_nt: TGTGCCAGTAGAAGGGACAGATTTTCCTACAATGAGCAGTTCTTC

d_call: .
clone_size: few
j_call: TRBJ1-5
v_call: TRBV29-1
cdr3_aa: CSASDPGGTKPQHF
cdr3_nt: TGCAGCGCCTCCGACCCGGGGGGCACTAAGCCCCAGCATTTT

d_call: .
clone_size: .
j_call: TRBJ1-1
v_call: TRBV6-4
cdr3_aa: CASSPSGGGMGAFF
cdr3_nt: TGTGCCAGCAGTCCCTCTGGGGGGGGCATGGGTGCTTTCTTT

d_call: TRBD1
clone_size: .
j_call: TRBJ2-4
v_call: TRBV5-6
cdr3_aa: CASSRRDRGTKNIQYF
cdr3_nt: TGTGCCAGCAGCCGTAGGGACAGGGGTACCAAAAACATTCAGTACTTC

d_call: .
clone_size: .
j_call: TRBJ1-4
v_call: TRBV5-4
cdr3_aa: CASSWNGPNEKLFF
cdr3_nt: TGTGCCAGCAGCTGGAACGGACCAAATGAAAAACTGTTTTTT

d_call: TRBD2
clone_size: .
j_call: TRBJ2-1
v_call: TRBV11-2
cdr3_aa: CASSLELAGGYNEQFF
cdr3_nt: TGTGCCAGCAGCTTAGAACTAGCGGGAGGGTACAATGAGCAGTTCTTC

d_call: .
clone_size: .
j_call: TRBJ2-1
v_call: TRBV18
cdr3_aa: CASSPRITRQTYNEQFF
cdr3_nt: TGTGCCAGCTCACCACGTATTACGAGACAGACTTACAATGAGCAGTTCTTC

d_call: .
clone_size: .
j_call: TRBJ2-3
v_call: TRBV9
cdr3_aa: CASSRILSTDTQYF
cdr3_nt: TGTGCCAGCAGTAGAATCCTTAGCACAGATACGCAGTATTTT

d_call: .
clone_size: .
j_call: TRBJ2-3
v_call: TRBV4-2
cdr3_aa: CASSQEGGLTTDTQYF
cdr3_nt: TGTGCCAGCAGCCAAGAAGGGGGACTAACCACAGATACGCAGTATTTT

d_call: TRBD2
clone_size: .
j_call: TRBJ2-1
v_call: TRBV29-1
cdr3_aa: CSVVLIAGVGSNEQFF
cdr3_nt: TGCAGCGTTGTGCTGATAGCGGGAGTGGGTTCCAATGAGCAGTTCTTC

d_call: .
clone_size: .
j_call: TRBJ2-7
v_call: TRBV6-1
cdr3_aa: CASSKVPVGEQYF
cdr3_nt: TGTGCCAGCAGCAAAGTCCCCGTGGGCGAGCAGTACTTC

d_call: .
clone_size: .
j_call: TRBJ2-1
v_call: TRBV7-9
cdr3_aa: CASSSRGGAGTQNEQFF
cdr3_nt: TGTGCCAGCAGCTCTAGGGGAGGAGCGGGCACCCAGAATGAGCAGTTCTTC